This TCR beta chain comes out of a study of T-cell memory formation after mild COVID-19. The study, taken as a whole, reports: Pre-infection memory carried some responding clones, suggesting that cross-reactive memory joined.

This clonotype has just a few counts. As yet, its antigen is unknown. The CDR3 is made up of 14 amino acids. The V and J ends lost 3 bases and 7 bases respectively, with 15 bases between them. TCRdb re-called the 5' RACE reads with MiXCR, one entry per CDR3 protein. The table lists approximately 250,000 distinct CDR3 sequences, about 16% of them singletons. The sequencing sample was made of PBMCs or a T cell subset sorted from them (not recorded which). V and J are TRBV12-3 or TRBV12-4 and TRBJ1-2, with a possible D match to TRBD1 (5 bases). The clonotype originates from an adult woman who had mild COVID-19 (a few samples of this study predate the infection). Cell type and time point are not known. In DNA, the CDR3 is TGTGCCAGCAGTTTTTGGACAACTAAGGGTGGCTACACCTTC. It yields the protein CASSFWTTKGGYTF.